This T cell receptor beta chain was found in a study of T cell changes during pregnancy in multiple sclerosis. Data came from immunoSEQ multiplex PCR; TCRdb stores just in-frame clones and leaves some out. The sample comprises 65,000 to 90,000 clones, 91% of which are singletons, and approximately 2.4% rests with the top ten. This CDR3 comprises 14 residues. Deletions cut 0 bases from V and 5 bases from J, with 11 bases between. Germline CDR1 reads SGHRS; CDR2 reads YFSETQ. The source is a female donor with multiple sclerosis, enrolled in a pregnancy study. The chain joins TRBV5-1 to TRBJ1-1; the D gene is possibly TRBD1 (6 bases). The sample consisted of peripheral blood, taken in the first trimester of pregnancy. The CDR3 sequence: CASSLEGGVTEAFF. In nucleotides, the CDR3 is TGCGCCAGCAGCTTGGAAGGGGGGGTAACTGAAGCTTTCTTT.